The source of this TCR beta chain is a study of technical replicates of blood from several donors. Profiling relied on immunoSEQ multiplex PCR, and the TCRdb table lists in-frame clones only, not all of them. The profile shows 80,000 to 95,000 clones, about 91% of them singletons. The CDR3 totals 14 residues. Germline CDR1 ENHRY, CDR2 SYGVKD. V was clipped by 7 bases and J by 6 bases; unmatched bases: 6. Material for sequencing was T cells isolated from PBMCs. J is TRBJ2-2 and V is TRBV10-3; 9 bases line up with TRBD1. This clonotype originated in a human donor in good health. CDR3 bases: TGTGCCATCAAAGGACAGGGGAGGCCCGGGGAGCTGTTTTTT. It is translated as CAIKGQGRPGELFF.